What follows are 3 T cell receptor beta chains derived from one specimen sequenced in a study of CD8 T cells in seronegative destructive rheumatoid arthritis. Sequenced by immunoSEQ multiplex PCR; TCRdb stores in-frame clones only, minus some. Found here are thousands of clones, approximately 70% of them singletons; the top ten hold around a third. The sequenced sample was CD8+ T cells from blood. The receptors derive from a woman in her fifties or sixties with seronegative destructive rheumatoid arthritis.

This clone showed up just a few times. The chain uses TRBV28 and TRBJ2-2; 9 bases map to TRBD1. The CDR3 runs to 14 residues. The V segment lost 2 bases and the J segment 5 bases; nucleotides outside the gene matches: 0. Germline-derived CDR1 and CDR2 are MDHEN and SYDVKM. The CDR3 region has the DNA TGTGCCAGCAGTTTAGACAGGGGGACCGGGGAGCTGTTTTTT. This codes for CASSLDRGTGELFF.

The chain uses TRBV2 and TRBJ2-3; D remains unclear. Germline V gene lookup returns CDR1 SNHLY and CDR2 FYNNEI. V was cut by 2 bases and J by 2 bases, with 5 bases left in between. The CDR3 length is 13 residues. CDR3 bases: TGTGCCAGCAGTGAACCCCTCACAGATACGCAGTATTTT. This codes for CASSEPLTDTQYF.

In its sample, this clone was seen once. The chain employs TRBV25-1 and TRBJ2-5; 8 nucleotides match TRBD1. Germline values: CDR1 MGHDK, CDR2 SYGVNS. V gave up 3 bases and J gave up 2 bases; unmatched junction bases: 2. The CDR3 totals 14 residues. The CDR3 bases are TGTGCCAGCAGTGACAGGGGGCATCAAGAGACCCAGTACTTC. Its protein is CASSDRGHQETQYF.